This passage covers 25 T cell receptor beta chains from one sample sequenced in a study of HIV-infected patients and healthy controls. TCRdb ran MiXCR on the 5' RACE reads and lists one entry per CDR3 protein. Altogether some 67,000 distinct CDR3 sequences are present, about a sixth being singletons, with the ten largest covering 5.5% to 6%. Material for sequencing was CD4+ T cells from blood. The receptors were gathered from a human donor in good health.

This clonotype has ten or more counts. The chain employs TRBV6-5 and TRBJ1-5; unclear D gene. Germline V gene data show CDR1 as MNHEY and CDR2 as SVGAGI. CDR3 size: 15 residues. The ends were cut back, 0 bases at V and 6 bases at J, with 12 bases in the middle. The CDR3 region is CASSYSPSSGQPQHF. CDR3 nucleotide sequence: TGTGCCAGCAGTTACTCGCCCAGCTCGGGTCAGCCCCAGCATTTT.

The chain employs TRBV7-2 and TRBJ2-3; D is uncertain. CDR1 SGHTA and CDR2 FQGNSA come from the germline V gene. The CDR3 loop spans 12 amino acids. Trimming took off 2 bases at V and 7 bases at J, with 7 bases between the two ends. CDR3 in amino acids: CASSLRDNTQYF. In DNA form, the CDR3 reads TGTGCCAGCAGCTTACGAGATAATACGCAGTATTTT.

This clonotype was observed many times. CDR3 loop: CASRETDEAFF. DNA for the CDR3: TGTGCCAGCAGGGAGACAGATGAAGCTTTCTTT. J is TRBJ1-1 and V is TRBV12-3 or TRBV12-4, with TRBD1 as a possible D gene (5 bases). The CDR3 contains 11 residues. Trimming took off 6 bases at V and 7 bases at J, with 9 bases between the two ends.

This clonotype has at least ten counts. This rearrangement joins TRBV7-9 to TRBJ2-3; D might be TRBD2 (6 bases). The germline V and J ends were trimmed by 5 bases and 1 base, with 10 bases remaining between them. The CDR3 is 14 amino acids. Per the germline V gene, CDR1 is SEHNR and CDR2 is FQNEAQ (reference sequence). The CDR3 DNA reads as TGTGCCAGCAGCCTCATAGCGGGCACAGATACGCAGTATTTT. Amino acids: CASSLIAGTDTQYF.

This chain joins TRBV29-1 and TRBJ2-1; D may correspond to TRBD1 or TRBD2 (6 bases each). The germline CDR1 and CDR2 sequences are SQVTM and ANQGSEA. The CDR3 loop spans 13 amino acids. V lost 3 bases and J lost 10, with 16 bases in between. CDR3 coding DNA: TGCAGCGTTGATTCGAGGGGGGTTGGGGAGCAGTTCTTC. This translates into CSVDSRGVGEQFF.

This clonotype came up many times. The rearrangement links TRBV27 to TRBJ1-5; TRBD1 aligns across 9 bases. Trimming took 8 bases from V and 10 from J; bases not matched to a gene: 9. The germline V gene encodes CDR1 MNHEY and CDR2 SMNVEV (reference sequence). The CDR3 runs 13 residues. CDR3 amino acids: CASGRDRDGPQHF. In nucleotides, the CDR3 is TGTGCCAGCGGCCGGGACAGGGATGGCCCCCAGCATTTT.

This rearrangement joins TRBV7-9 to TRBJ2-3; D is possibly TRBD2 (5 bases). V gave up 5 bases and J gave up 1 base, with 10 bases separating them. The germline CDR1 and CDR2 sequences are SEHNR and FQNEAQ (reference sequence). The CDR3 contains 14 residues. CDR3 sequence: CASSRAGGTDTQYF. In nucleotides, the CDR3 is TGTGCCAGCAGCCGAGCCGGGGGCACAGATACGCAGTATTTT.

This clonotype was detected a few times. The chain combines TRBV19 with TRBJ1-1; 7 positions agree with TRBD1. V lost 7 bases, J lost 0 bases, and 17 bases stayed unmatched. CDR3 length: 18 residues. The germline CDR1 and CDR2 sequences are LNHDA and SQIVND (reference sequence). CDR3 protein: CASKRQGSSYGLNTEAFF. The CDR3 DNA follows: TGTGCCAGTAAGAGACAGGGTTCGTCGTATGGTTTGAACACTGAAGCTTTCTTT.

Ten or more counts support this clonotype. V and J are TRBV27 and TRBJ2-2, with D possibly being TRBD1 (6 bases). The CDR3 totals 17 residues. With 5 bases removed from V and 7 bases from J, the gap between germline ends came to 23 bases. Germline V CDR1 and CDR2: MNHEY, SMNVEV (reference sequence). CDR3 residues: CASSKYPPQTGIGELFF. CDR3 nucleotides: TGTGCCAGCAGTAAATACCCCCCTCAAACAGGGATCGGGGAGCTGTTTTTT.

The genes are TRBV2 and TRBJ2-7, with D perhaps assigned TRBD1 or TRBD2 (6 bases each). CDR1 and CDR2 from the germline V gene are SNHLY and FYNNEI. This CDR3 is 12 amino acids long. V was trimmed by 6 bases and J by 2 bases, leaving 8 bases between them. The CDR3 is CASRRDTYEQYF. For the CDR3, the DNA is TGTGCCAGCAGGCGGGACACCTACGAGCAGTACTTC.

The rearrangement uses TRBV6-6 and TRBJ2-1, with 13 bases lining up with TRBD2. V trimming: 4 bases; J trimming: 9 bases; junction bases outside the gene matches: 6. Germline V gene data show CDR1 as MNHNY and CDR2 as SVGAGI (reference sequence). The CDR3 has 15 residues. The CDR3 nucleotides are TGTGCCAGCAGTTCCTCACTAGCGGGGGGGCCTGAGCAGTTCTTC. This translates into CASSSSLAGGPEQFF.

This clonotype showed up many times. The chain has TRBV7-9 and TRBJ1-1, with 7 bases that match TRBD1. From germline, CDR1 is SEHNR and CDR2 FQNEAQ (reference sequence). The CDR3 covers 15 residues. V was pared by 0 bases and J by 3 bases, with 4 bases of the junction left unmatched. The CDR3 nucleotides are TGTGCCAGCAGCTTAGCAGGGGGCCTTCACACTGAAGCTTTCTTT. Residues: CASSLAGGLHTEAFF.

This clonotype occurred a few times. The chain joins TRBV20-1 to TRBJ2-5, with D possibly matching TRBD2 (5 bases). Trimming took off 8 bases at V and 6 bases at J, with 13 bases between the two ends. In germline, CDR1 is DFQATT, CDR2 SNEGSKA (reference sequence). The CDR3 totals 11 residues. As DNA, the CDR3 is TGCAGTTGGACTGACTGGCAGACCCAGTACTTC. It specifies CSWTDWQTQYF.

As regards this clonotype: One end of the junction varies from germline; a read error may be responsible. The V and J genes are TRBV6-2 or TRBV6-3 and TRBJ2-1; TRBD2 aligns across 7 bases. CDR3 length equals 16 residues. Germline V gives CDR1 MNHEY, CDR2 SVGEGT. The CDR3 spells CASGGGAGIPPYLAIF. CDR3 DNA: TGTGCCAGCGGGGGGGGAGCGGGAATTCCCCCGTACCTCGCAATCTTC.

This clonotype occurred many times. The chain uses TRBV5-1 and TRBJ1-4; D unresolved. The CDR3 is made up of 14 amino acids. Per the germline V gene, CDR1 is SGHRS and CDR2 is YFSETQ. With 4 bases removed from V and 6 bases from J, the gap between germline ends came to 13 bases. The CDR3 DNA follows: TGCGCCAGCAGCGGAGGGTGGCAAGATGAAAAACTGTTTTTT. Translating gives CASSGGWQDEKLFF.

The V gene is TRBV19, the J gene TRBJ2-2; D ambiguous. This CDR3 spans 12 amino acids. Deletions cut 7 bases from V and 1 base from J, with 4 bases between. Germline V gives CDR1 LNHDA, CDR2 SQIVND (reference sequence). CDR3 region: CASKRNTGELFF. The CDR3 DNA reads TGTGCCAGTAAGAGGAACACCGGGGAGCTGTTTTTT.

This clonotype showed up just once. CDR3 sequence reads: CASSLSSGGYEQYF. The CDR3 DNA is TGTGCCAGCAGCTTGTCGTCAGGGGGCTACGAGCAGTACTTC. The chain combines TRBV5-8 with TRBJ2-7, with 7 bases fitting TRBD1. Germline values: CDR1 SGHTS, CDR2 YDEGEE. V lost 1 base to trimming and J lost 3 bases; unmatched junction nucleotides: 4. The length of the CDR3 is 14 residues.

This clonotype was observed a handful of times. The CDR3 sequence: CASSRLGGINNSPLHF. The CDR3 DNA follows: TGTGCCAGCAGCCGATTGGGGGGAATAAATAATTCACCCCTCCACTTT. The rearrangement links TRBV7-9 to TRBJ1-6; D is perhaps TRBD1 (5 bases). CDR3 size: 16 residues. The V end lost 5 bases, the J end lost 5 bases, and 16 bases lay between the germline ends. The germline gives CDR1 SEHNR, CDR2 FQNEAQ (reference sequence).

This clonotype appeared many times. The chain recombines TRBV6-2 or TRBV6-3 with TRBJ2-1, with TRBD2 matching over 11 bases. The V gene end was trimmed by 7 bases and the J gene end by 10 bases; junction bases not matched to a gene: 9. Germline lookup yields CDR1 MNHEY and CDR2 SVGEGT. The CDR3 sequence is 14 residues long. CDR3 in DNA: TGTGCCAGCAACGTAGGACTAGCGGGTTTAGAGCAGTTCTTC. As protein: CASNVGLAGLEQFF.

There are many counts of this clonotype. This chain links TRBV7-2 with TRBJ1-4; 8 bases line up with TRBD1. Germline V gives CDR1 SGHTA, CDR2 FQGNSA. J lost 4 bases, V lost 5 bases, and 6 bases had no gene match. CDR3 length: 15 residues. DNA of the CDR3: TGTGCCAGCAGCAGCCGACAGGGGATTAATGAAAAACTGTTTTTT. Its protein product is CASSSRQGINEKLFF.

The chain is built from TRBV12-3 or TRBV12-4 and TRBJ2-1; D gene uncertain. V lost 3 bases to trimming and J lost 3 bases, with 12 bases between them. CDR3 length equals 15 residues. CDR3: CASSFRSTYYNEQFF. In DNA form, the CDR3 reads TGTGCCAGCAGTTTTCGGTCAACATACTACAATGAGCAGTTCTTC.

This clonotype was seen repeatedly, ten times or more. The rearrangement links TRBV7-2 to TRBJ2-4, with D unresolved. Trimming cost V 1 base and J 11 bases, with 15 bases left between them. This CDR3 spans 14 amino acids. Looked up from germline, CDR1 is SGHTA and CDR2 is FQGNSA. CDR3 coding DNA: TGTGCCAGCAGCTTAGAACCATCGGCGACATTTCAGTACTTC. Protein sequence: CASSLEPSATFQYF.

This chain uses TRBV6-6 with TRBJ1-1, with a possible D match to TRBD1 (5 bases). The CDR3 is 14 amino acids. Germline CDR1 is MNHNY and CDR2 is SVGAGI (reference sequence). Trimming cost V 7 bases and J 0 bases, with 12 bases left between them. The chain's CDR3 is CASIPDSMNTEAFF. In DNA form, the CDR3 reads TGTGCCAGCATCCCAGACAGCATGAACACTGAAGCTTTCTTT.

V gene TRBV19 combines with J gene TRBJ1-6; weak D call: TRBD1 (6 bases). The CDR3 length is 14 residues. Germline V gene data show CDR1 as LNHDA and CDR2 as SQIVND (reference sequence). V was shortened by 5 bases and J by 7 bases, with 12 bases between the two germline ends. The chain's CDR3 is CASSSGTLNSPLHF. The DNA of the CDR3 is TGTGCCAGTAGTTCCGGGACACTAAATTCACCCCTCCACTTT.

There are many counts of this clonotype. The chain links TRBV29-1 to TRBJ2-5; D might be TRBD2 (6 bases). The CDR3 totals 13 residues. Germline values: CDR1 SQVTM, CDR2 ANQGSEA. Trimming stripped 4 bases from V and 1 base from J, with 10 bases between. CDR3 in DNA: TGCAGCGTTGTTCGAGCGGGCCAAGAGACCCAGTACTTC. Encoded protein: CSVVRAGQETQYF.